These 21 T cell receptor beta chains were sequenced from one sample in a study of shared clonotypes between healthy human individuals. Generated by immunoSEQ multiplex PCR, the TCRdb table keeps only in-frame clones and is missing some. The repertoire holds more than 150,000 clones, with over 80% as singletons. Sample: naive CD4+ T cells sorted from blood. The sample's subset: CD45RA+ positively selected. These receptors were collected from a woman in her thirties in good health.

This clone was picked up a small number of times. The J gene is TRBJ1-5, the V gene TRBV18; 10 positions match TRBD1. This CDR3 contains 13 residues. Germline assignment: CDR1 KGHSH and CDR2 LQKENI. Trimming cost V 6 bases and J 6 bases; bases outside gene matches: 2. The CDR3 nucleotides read TGTGCCAGCTCGACAGGGGGCGGTCAGCCCCAGCATTTT. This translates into CASSTGGGQPQHF. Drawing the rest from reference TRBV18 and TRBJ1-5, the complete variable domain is NAGVMQNPRHLVRRRGQEARLRCSPMKGHSHVYWYRQLPEEGLKFMVYLQKENIIDESGMPKERFSAEFPKEGPSILRIQQVVRGDSAAYFCASSTGGGQPQHFGDGTRLSIL.

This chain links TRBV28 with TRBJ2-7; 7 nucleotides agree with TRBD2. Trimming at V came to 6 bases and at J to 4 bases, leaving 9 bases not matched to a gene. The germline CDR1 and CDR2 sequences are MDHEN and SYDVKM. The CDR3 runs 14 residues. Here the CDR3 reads CASSRRLAAYEQYF. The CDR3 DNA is TGTGCCAGCAGCCGCCGACTAGCAGCGTACGAGCAGTACTTC.

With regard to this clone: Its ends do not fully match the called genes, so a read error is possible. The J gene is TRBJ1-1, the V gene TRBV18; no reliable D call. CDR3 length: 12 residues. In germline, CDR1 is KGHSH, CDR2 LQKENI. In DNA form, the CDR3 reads TGTGCCACCTCACCACGGATATCTGAAGCTTTCTTT. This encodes CATSPRISEAFF.

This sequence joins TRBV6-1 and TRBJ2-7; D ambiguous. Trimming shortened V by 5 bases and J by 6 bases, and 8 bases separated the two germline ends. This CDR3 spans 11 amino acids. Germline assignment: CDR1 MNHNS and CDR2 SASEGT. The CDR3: CASSRTREQYF. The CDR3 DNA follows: TGTGCCAGCAGTCGTACTCGCGAGCAGTACTTC.

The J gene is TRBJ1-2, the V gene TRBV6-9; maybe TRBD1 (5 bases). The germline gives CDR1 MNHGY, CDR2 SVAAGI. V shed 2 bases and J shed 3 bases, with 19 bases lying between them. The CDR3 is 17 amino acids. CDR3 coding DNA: TGTGCCAGCAGTTATAGGCGTAGTCGGGGCAGAGACTATGGCTACACCTTC. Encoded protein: CASSYRRSRGRDYGYTF.

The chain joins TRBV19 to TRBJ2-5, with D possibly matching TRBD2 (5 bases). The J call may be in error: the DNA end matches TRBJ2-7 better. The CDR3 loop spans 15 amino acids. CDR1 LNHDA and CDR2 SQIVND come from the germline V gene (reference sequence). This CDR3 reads CASSNGEQFDYEQYF. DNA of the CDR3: TGTGCCAGTAGTAACGGGGAACAGTTTGACTACGAGCAGTACTTC.

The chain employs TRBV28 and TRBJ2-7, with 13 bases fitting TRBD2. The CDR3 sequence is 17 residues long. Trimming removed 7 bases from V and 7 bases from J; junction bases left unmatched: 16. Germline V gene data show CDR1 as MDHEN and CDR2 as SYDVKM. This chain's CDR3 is CASTGSGRLAGGVEQYF. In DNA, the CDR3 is TGTGCCAGCACCGGGAGTGGGAGACTAGCGGGAGGAGTAGAGCAGTACTTC.

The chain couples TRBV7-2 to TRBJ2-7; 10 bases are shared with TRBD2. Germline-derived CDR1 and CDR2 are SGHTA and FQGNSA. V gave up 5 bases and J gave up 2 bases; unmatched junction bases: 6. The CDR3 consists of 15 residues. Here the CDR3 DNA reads TGTGCCAGCAGCCTCGGGACTAGCGAACCCTACGAGCAGTACTTC. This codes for CASSLGTSEPYEQYF. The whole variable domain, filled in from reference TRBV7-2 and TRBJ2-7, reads GAGVSQSPSNKVTEKGKDVELRCDPISGHTALYWYRQSLGQGLEFLIYFQGNSAPDKSGLPSDRFSAERTGGSVSTLTIQRTQQEDSAVYLCASSLGTSEPYEQYFGPGTRLTVT.

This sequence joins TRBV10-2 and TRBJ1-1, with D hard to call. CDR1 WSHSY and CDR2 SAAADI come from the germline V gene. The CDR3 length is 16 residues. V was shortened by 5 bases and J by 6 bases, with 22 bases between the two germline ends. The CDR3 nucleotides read TGCGCCAGCAGTACGAGGCGGACCGTTAACCGCCCTGAAGCTTTCTTT. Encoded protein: CASSTRRTVNRPEAFF.

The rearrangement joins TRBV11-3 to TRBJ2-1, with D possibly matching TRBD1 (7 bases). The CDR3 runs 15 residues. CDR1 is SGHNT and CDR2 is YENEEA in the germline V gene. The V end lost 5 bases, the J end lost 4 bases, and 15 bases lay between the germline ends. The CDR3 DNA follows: TGTGCCAGCAGCCTTCAGGGGGGAGTATACAATGAGCAGTTCTTC. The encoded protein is CASSLQGGVYNEQFF. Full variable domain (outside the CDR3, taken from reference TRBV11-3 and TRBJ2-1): EAGVVQSPRYKIIEKKQPVAFWCNPISGHNTLYWYLQNLGQGPELLIRYENEEAVDDSQLPKDRFSAERLKGVDSTLKIQPAELGDSAVYLCASSLQGGVYNEQFFGPGTRLTVL.

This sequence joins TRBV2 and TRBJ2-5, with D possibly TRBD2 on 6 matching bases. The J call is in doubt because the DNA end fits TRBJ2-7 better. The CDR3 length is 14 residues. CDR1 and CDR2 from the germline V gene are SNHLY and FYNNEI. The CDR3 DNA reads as TGTGCCAGCAAGGGTGGGGAGGAAAGATACGAGCAGTACTTC. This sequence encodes CASKGGEERYEQYF.

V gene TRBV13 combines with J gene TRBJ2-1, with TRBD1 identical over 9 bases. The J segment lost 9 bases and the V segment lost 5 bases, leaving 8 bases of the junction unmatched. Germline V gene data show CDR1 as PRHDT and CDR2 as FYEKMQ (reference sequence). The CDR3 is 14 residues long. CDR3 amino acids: CASSQEDRGVEQFF. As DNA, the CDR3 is TGTGCCAGCAGCCAAGAAGACAGGGGGGTTGAGCAGTTCTTC.

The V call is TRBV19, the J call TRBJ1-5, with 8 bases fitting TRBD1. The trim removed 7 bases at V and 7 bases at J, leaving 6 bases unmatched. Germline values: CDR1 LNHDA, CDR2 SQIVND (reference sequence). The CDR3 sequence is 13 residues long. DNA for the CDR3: TGTGCCAGTACTACAGGGGGTCGACAGCCCCAGCATTTT. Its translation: CASTTGGRQPQHF.

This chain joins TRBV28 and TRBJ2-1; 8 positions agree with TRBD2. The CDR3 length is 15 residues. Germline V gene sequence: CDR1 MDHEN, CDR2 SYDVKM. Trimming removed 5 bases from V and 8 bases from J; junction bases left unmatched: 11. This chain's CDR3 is CASSATGTSRYEQFF. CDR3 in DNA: TGTGCCAGCAGTGCTACCGGGACTAGTCGCTATGAGCAGTTCTTC.

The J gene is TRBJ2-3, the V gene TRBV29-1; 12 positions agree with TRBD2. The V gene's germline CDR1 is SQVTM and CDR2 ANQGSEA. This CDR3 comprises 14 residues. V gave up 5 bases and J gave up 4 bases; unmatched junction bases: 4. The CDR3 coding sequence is TGCAGCGTTCGGACTAGCGGGAATGCAGATACGCAGTATTTT. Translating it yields CSVRTSGNADTQYF.

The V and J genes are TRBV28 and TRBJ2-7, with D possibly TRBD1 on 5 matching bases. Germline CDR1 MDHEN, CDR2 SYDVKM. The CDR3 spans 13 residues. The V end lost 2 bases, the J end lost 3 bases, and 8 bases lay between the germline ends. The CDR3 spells CASSLKQDYEQYF. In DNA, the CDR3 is TGTGCCAGCAGTTTAAAACAGGACTACGAGCAGTACTTC.

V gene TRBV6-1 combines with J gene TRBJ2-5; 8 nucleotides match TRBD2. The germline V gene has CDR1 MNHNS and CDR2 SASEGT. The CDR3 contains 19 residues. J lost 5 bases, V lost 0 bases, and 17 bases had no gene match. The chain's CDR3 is CASSEADVRSGRGWETQYF. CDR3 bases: TGTGCCAGCAGTGAAGCGGACGTTCGCAGCGGGAGAGGCTGGGAGACCCAGTACTTC.

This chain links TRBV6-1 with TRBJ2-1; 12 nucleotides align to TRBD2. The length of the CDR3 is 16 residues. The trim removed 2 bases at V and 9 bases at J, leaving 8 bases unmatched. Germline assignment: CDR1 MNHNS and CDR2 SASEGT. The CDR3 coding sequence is TGTGCCAGCAGTGAAACTCTAGCGGGAGGGCCGATTGAGCAGTTCTTC. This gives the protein CASSETLAGGPIEQFF.

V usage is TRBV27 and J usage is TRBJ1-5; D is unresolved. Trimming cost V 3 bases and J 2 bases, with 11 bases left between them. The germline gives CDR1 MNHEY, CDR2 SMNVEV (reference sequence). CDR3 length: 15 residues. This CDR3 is CASSFAQDRNQPQHF. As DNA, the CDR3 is TGTGCCAGCAGTTTTGCGCAGGATCGCAATCAGCCCCAGCATTTT.

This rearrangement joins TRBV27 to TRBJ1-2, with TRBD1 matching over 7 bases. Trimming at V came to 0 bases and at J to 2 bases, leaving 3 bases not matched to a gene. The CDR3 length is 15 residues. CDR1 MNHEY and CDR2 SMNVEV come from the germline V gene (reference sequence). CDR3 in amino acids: CASSLSGRGNYGYTF. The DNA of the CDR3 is TGTGCCAGCAGTTTATCTGGCAGGGGGAACTATGGCTACACCTTC.

CDR3 sequence (DNA): TGTGCCAGCTCACGTATTGGACTAGCGGGCGTAAGGGAGACCCAGTACTTC. As protein: CASSRIGLAGVRETQYF. The chain is built from TRBV18 and TRBJ2-5; 11 bases match TRBD2. V lost 4 bases to trimming and J lost 5 bases; unmatched junction nucleotides: 12. The CDR3 sequence is 17 residues long. The germline gives CDR1 KGHSH, CDR2 LQKENI. Variable domain in full (rest from reference TRBV18 and TRBJ2-5): NAGVMQNPRHLVRRRGQEARLRCSPMKGHSHVYWYRQLPEEGLKFMVYLQKENIIDESGMPKERFSAEFPKEGPSILRIQQVVRGDSAAYFCASSRIGLAGVRETQYFGPGTRLLVL.